This T cell receptor (beta chain) stems from a study of T cells in Graves' hyperthyroidism and ophthalmopathy. Study-level findings and limits: By a 13 V-J model, ophthalmopathy was set apart from stable hyperthyroidism.

This clonotype appeared many times. Its specificity is not known. V was shortened by 5 bases and J by 6 bases, with 13 bases between the two germline ends. Germline-derived CDR1 and CDR2 are SGHVS and FQNEAQ. The CDR3 contains 13 residues. TCR beta CDR3 regions were amplified from RNA. HTBI primers were the set used in a first-round RT-PCR of the TCR CDR3. TCRdb passed the multiplex PCR reads through MiXCR, listing each CDR3 protein once. The data hold 600,000 to 800,000 distinct CDR3 sequences, with around a third observed a single time. The source material was blood. The TCR was taken from a woman between 40 and 55 years old with Graves' hyperthyroidism. The chain couples TRBV7-8 to TRBJ1-2, with D possibly TRBD1 on 5 matching bases. The CDR3 DNA reads as TGTGCCAGCAGCCCCCCGGGCAGGGATGGCTACACCTTC. Its translation is CASSPPGRDGYTF.